The 23 T cell receptor beta chains below were found in one sample sequenced in a study of cytomegalovirus exposure and HLA in healthy donors. Primers: 60 Vbeta forward and 13 Jbeta reverse. This table comes from immunoSEQ multiplex PCR, and its TCRdb copy is limited to in-frame clones, with some not included. The profile covers 100,000 to 150,000 clones, with 76% appearing a single time and approximately 2% taken by the ten largest. The sample taken for sequencing was PBMCs. These receptors all come from a man aged 50 or older in good health and CMV-seronegative.

This chain joins TRBV6-1 and TRBJ2-7; 9 bases are a match to TRBD1. The CDR3 extends over 14 amino acids. CDR1 and CDR2 from the germline V gene are MNHNS and SASEGT. V was pared by 0 bases and J by 4 bases, with 1 base of the junction left unmatched. CDR3 nucleotide sequence: TGTGCCAGCAGTGAAGCTGGGACAGGGTACGAGCAGTACGTC. It translates to CASSEAGTGYEQYV.

The CDR3 DNA is TGTGCCAGCAGTTTACGGACACAAAATCAGCCCCAGCATTTT. Its protein product is CASSLRTQNQPQHF. The chain joins TRBV28 to TRBJ1-5, with a weak D call TRBD1 (5 bases). Germline loops: CDR1 MDHEN, CDR2 SYDVKM. This CDR3 has 14 amino acids. The germline V and J ends were trimmed by 2 bases and 4 bases, with 9 bases remaining between them. Full variable domain (rest looked up from reference TRBV28 and TRBJ1-5): DVKVTQSSRYLVKRTGEKVFLECVQDMDHENMFWYRQDPGLGLRLIYFSYDVKMKEKGDIPEGYSVSREKKERFSLILESASTNQTSMYLCASSLRTQNQPQHFGDGTRLSIL.

The chain employs TRBV5-4 and TRBJ2-1, with TRBD2 matching over 9 bases. This CDR3 spans 15 amino acids. The germline gives CDR1 SGHNT, CDR2 YYREEE (reference sequence). V lost 2 bases, J lost 4 bases, and 4 bases stayed unmatched. The CDR3 loop reads CASSLSGGNYNEQFF. The CDR3 bases are TGTGCCAGCAGCTTAAGCGGGGGGAATTACAATGAGCAGTTCTTC.

The gene calls are TRBV5-4 and TRBJ1-6; the D is unclear. This CDR3 spans 12 amino acids. V lost 2 bases to trimming and J lost 7 bases, with 4 bases between them. From germline, CDR1 is SGHNT and CDR2 YYREEE (reference sequence). The CDR3 sequence is CASSFENSPLHF. CDR3 nucleotides: TGTGCCAGCAGCTTTGAGAATTCACCCCTCCACTTT.

CDR3 protein: CASSPILAGGSIQYF. DNA for the CDR3: TGTGCCAGCAGCCCAATCTTAGCGGGGGGTTCCATTCAGTACTTC. This chain uses TRBV7-2 with TRBJ2-4; TRBD2 matches at 10 bases. In germline, CDR1 is SGHTA, CDR2 FQGNSA. The CDR3 is made up of 15 amino acids. The ends lost 5 bases at V and 9 bases at J; junction bases unmatched: 10.

The chain carries TRBV2 and TRBJ2-3; 10 bases match TRBD2. CDR1 SNHLY and CDR2 FYNNEI come from the germline V gene. The CDR3 is 15 residues long. V lost 7 bases, J lost 3 bases, and 7 bases stayed unmatched. CDR3 nucleotide sequence: TGTGCCAGCAAGCGGGGGGGCCCTCGGACAGATACGCAGTATTTT. As protein: CASKRGGPRTDTQYF. Based on the CDR3 plus reference TRBV2 and TRBJ2-3, the full variable domain is EPEVTQTPSHQVTQMGQEVILRCVPISNHLYFYWYRQILGQKVEFLVSFYNNEISEKSEIFDDQFSVERPDGSNFTLKIRSTKLEDSAMYFCASKRGGPRTDTQYFGPGTRLTVL.

The rearrangement joins TRBV2 to TRBJ1-6; D is ambiguous. The CDR3 sequence is 15 residues long. V lost 3 bases and J lost 6, with 12 bases in between. Germline CDR1 and CDR2: SNHLY and FYNNEI. The CDR3 reads CASSENEAGNSPLHF. CDR3 sequence (DNA): TGTGCCAGCAGTGAGAATGAAGCGGGTAATTCACCCCTCCACTTT.

This sequence joins TRBV18 and TRBJ1-4, with no clear D. CDR1 is KGHSH and CDR2 is LQKENI in the germline V gene. CDR3 length: 15 residues. Trimming shortened V by 1 base and J by 0 bases, and 6 bases separated the two germline ends. The chain's CDR3 is CASSPQPSTNEKLFF. For the CDR3, the DNA is TGTGCCAGCTCACCACAGCCTTCAACTAATGAAAAACTGTTTTTT.

The V and J genes are TRBV7-9 and TRBJ2-5, with D perhaps matching TRBD2 (5 bases). From germline, CDR1 is SEHNR and CDR2 FQNEAQ (reference sequence). The CDR3 is 16 amino acids. V gave up 5 bases and J gave up 4 bases, with 20 bases separating them. The DNA of the CDR3 is TGTGCCAGCAGCCAGAGCGGCGGAGTCCGCCCAGAGACCCAGTACTTC. Its protein is CASSQSGGVRPETQYF.

The chain links TRBV25-1 to TRBJ1-4; 9 bases fit TRBD1. Per germline, CDR1 MGHDK and CDR2 SYGVNS. The CDR3 is 15 residues long. The V gene end was trimmed by 4 bases and the J gene end by 4 bases; junction bases not matched to a gene: 4. In nucleotides, the CDR3 is TGTGCCAGCAGTGGGGGGACAGGGTTTAATGAAAAACTGTTTTTT. Its translation: CASSGGTGFNEKLFF. The variable domain in full, with the rest retrieved from reference TRBV25-1 and TRBJ1-4, is EADIYQTPRYLVIGTGKKITLECSQTMGHDKMYWYQQDPGMELHLIHYSYGVNSTEKGDLSSESTVSRIRTEHFPLTLESARPSHTSQYLCASSGGTGFNEKLFFGSGTQLSVL.

This clone showed up just a few times. CDR3 DNA sequence: TGCGCCAGCAGCGTAGAGGGACTAGCGGGGTACCAAGAGACCCAGTACTTC. As protein: CASSVEGLAGYQETQYF. J is TRBJ2-5 and V is TRBV5-1; 13 bases are shared with TRBD2. The J segment lost 0 bases and the V segment lost 4 bases, leaving 6 bases of the junction unmatched. Germline V lookup: CDR1 SGHRS, CDR2 YFSETQ. The CDR3 sequence is 17 residues long. Looking up the rest from reference TRBV5-1 and TRBJ2-5 gives the full variable domain: KAGVTQTPRYLIKTRGQQVTLSCSPISGHRSVSWYQQTPGQGLQFLFEYFSETQRNKGNFPGRFSGRQFSNSRSEMNVSTLELGDSALYLCASSVEGLAGYQETQYFGPGTRLLVL.

This clone was recorded a few times. The J gene is TRBJ1-5, the V gene TRBV19, with 11 bases that match TRBD1. V trimming: 5 bases; J trimming: 3 bases; junction bases outside the gene matches: 6. From germline, CDR1 is LNHDA and CDR2 SQIVND (reference sequence). The CDR3 consists of 16 residues. CDR3 bases: TGTGCCAGTAGTCCACGGACAGGGGGCATCAATCAGCCCCAGCATTTT. Translating gives CASSPRTGGINQPQHF.

The CDR3 here is CASSLTRENTGELFF. In DNA, the CDR3 is TGTGCCAGCAGCCTAACCCGGGAGAACACCGGGGAGCTGTTTTTT. J is TRBJ2-2 and V is TRBV4-2; maybe TRBD2 (5 bases). The ends were cut back, 4 bases at V and 1 base at J, with 10 bases in the middle. This CDR3 comprises 15 residues. Germline V gene lookup returns CDR1 LGHNA and CDR2 YNFKEQ.

V usage is TRBV14 and J usage is TRBJ2-1; D unresolved. The CDR3 is made up of 16 amino acids. The germline V and J ends were trimmed by 2 bases and 0 bases, with 11 bases remaining between them. The V gene's germline CDR1 is SGHDN and CDR2 FVKESK. The DNA for the CDR3 is TGTGCCAGCAGCCAATCCCGCTTGAGCTCCTACAATGAGCAGTTCTTC. It codes for CASSQSRLSSYNEQFF.

The rearrangement uses TRBV5-1 and TRBJ2-3; a weak D match, TRBD1 (5 bases). Trimming removed 4 bases at V and 0 bases at J, with 15 bases between. Germline-derived CDR1 and CDR2 are SGHRS and YFSETQ. The CDR3 runs 16 residues. In DNA, the CDR3 is TGCGCCAGCAGCGGACATGCAGGCTTTAGCACAGATACGCAGTATTTT. It codes for CASSGHAGFSTDTQYF.

The chain uses TRBV4-1 and TRBJ2-1; the match to TRBD2 covers 9 bases. The CDR3 totals 16 residues. Germline V gene sequence: CDR1 MGHRA, CDR2 YSYEKL. V lost 6 bases, J lost 10 bases, and 16 bases stayed unmatched. The CDR3 loop reads CASSSTGQRGASEQFF. Here the CDR3 DNA reads TGCGCCAGCAGTTCAACGGGTCAGCGGGGGGCCTCGGAGCAGTTCTTC.

The genes are TRBV9 and TRBJ2-7; no reliable D call. The CDR3 totals 17 residues. The germline V and J ends were trimmed by 0 bases and 2 bases, with 18 bases remaining between them. Germline assignment: CDR1 SGDLS and CDR2 YYNGEE. The CDR3, as DNA: TGTGCCAGCAGCGTAGGGTCGTGTTGGGCCCTAACCTACGAGCAGTACGTC. Its translation is CASSVGSCWALTYEQYV.

This clone was seen more than once but under ten times. Within the sample, other DNA sequences also encode this same CDR3. V gene TRBV6-1 combines with J gene TRBJ1-2; D is possibly TRBD1 (5 bases). This CDR3 is built from 13 residues. Trimming took 6 bases from V and 6 from J, leaving 14 bases between them. In germline, CDR1 is MNHNS, CDR2 SASEGT. This chain's CDR3 is CASSPDSGHGYTF. The CDR3 DNA sequence: TGTGCCAGCAGCCCCGACAGTGGGCATGGCTACACCTTC.

The chain employs TRBV4-1 and TRBJ2-3; the D is unclear. This CDR3 is 14 amino acids long. V shed 0 bases and J shed 4 bases, with 8 bases lying between them. CDR1 MGHRA and CDR2 YSYEKL come from the germline V gene. Here the CDR3 DNA reads TGCGCCAGCAGCCAAGATCGCCGCGCAGATACGCAGTATTTT. Translated, it gives CASSQDRRADTQYF.

This clone was detected a few times. The J gene is TRBJ2-7, the V gene TRBV7-2; TRBD2 matches 15 bases. The germline gives CDR1 SGHTA, CDR2 FQGNSA. CDR3 size: 16 residues. Trimming removed 5 bases from V and 4 bases from J; junction bases left unmatched: 6. Written as DNA, the CDR3 is TGTGCCAGCAGCCCAAGGACTAGCGGGGGGGCATACGAGCAGTACTTC. Translated, it gives CASSPRTSGGAYEQYF.

The chain uses TRBV6-5 and TRBJ1-1; 7 nucleotides match TRBD1. V lost 6 bases to trimming and J lost 6 bases; unmatched junction nucleotides: 7. This CDR3 has 13 amino acids. The V gene's germline CDR1 is MNHEY and CDR2 SVGAGI. The CDR3 reads CASRRTGSSEAFF. The CDR3 coding sequence is TGTGCCAGCAGGAGGACAGGTTCTTCTGAAGCTTTCTTT.

As DNA, the CDR3 is TGTGCCAGCAGCCAATTTACGGGGCGGGGTACCGGGGAGCTGTTTTTT. Translated: CASSQFTGRGTGELFF. V usage is TRBV14 and J usage is TRBJ2-2; a possible D gene is TRBD2 (6 bases). Germline CDR1 SGHDN, CDR2 FVKESK. Between the trimmed V and J ends, which lost 2 bases and 5 bases, there was a span of 15 bases. The CDR3 runs 16 residues. Using reference TRBV14 and TRBJ2-2 for the parts outside the CDR3, the full variable domain is EAGVTQFPSHSVIEKGQTVTLRCDPISGHDNLYWYRRVMGKEIKFLLHFVKESKQDESGMPNNRFLAERTGGTYSTLKVQPAELEDSGVYFCASSQFTGRGTGELFFGEGSRLTVL.

The chain joins TRBV7-2 to TRBJ1-5; 7 bases fit TRBD1. J was trimmed by 4 bases and V by 5 bases; bases with no gene match: 5. The CDR3 is 14 amino acids. From germline, CDR1 is SGHTA and CDR2 FQGNSA. The chain's CDR3 is CASSLTQGNQPQHF. CDR3 nucleotides: TGTGCCAGCAGCCTGACACAGGGGAATCAGCCCCAGCATTTT. Combining the CDR3 with reference TRBV7-2 and TRBJ1-5 gives the whole variable domain GAGVSQSPSNKVTEKGKDVELRCDPISGHTALYWYRQSLGQGLEFLIYFQGNSAPDKSGLPSDRFSAERTGGSVSTLTIQRTQQEDSAVYLCASSLTQGNQPQHFGDGTRLSIL.